The 13 T cell receptor beta chains in this list originate from one sample, sequenced in a study of blood T cell repertoires in COVID-19. Assay used: immunoSEQ multiplex PCR; TCRdb lists only in-frame clones, some missing. The data show 120,000 or so clones, around 84% seen once. Sequenced material: PBMCs or T cells enriched from blood (not recorded which). These receptors all stem from a woman aged 25 to 39 who had recovered from COVID-19.

The CDR3 sequence is CASSPEQGRSYNEQFF. CDR3 DNA: TGTGCCAGCTCACCAGAACAGGGTAGGTCCTACAATGAGCAGTTCTTC. V gene TRBV18 combines with J gene TRBJ2-1, with D possibly TRBD1 on 6 matching bases. The germline V gene encodes CDR1 KGHSH and CDR2 LQKENI. Trimming removed 2 bases at V and 1 base at J, with 12 bases between. The CDR3 covers 16 residues.

The chain employs TRBV28 and TRBJ1-1, with D maybe TRBD1 (5 bases). The germline CDR1 and CDR2 sequences are MDHEN and SYDVKM. This CDR3 spans 12 amino acids. Between the trimmed V and J ends, which lost 5 bases and 6 bases, there was a span of 10 bases. DNA for the CDR3: TGTGCCAGCAGTCTCTGGGGGGCTGAAGCTTTCTTT. Protein product: CASSLWGAEAFF.

This chain uses TRBV11-3 with TRBJ2-7, with D possibly TRBD2 on 6 matching bases. Germline assignment: CDR1 SGHNT and CDR2 YENEEA. The CDR3 totals 13 residues. Trimming took off 5 bases at V and 3 bases at J, with 11 bases between the two ends. CDR3 coding DNA: TGTGCCAGCAGCCTGCGGGACGGCTACGAGCAGTACTTC. Protein sequence: CASSLRDGYEQYF.

V usage is TRBV18 and J usage is TRBJ2-3; tentative D call: TRBD2 (7 bases). Germline V CDR1 and CDR2: KGHSH, LQKENI. Deletions cut 2 bases from V and 8 bases from J, with 14 bases between. There are 14 residues in the CDR3. The CDR3 nucleotides are TGTGCCAGCTCACCAACAGGGAGGGACGGTACGCAGTATTTT. Protein sequence: CASSPTGRDGTQYF.

V and J are TRBV6-2 or TRBV6-3 and TRBJ1-1; D is unclear. The V end was cut by 0 bases, the J end by 2 bases, with 7 bases between. CDR3 size: 14 residues. Germline CDR1 is MNHEY and CDR2 is SVGEGT. CDR3 bases: TGTGCCAGCAGTTACTCCGTCCCTAACACTGAAGCTTTCTTT. Its translation is CASSYSVPNTEAFF.

The chain couples TRBV6-5 to TRBJ1-6; 8 bases map to TRBD1. J gave up 7 bases and V 4 bases, and 6 bases lay outside the gene matches. Germline V gives CDR1 MNHEY, CDR2 SVGAGI. This CDR3 region has 15 residues. CDR3 residues: CASSSQGAGNSPLHF. CDR3 nucleotide sequence: TGTGCCAGCAGTTCTCAGGGGGCCGGGAATTCACCCCTCCACTTT.

V is TRBV5-4 and J is TRBJ1-2; 7 bases agree with TRBD1. This CDR3 is built from 13 residues. Germline values: CDR1 SGHNT, CDR2 YYREEE (reference sequence). The trim removed 4 bases at V and 2 bases at J, leaving 2 bases unmatched. The CDR3: CASSEDRNYGYTF. DNA of the CDR3: TGTGCCAGCAGCGAGGACAGGAACTATGGCTACACCTTC.

This rearrangement joins TRBV11-1 to TRBJ2-3, with no clear D. Germline V gene data show CDR1 as SGHAT and CDR2 as FQDESV (reference sequence). Trimming cost V 8 bases and J 4 bases, with 10 bases left between them. CDR3 length: 12 residues. The CDR3 sequence is CASSLTPDTQYF. CDR3 DNA sequence: TGTGCCAGCTCCCTCACACCAGATACGCAGTATTTT.

The rearrangement links TRBV7-8 to TRBJ2-4, with TRBD2 matching 11 bases. The trim removed 7 bases at V and 9 bases at J, leaving 14 bases unmatched. Germline loops: CDR1 SGHVS, CDR2 FQNEAQ. The CDR3 consists of 16 residues. The CDR3 loop is CASTLSGRAIEGIQYF. The CDR3 region has the DNA TGTGCCAGCACCCTTAGCGGGAGGGCCATTGAAGGCATTCAGTACTTC.

The table lists this clone with a count of one. The rearrangement links TRBV11-3 to TRBJ2-5; TRBD2 matches at 12 bases. Trimming took 1 base from V and 4 from J; bases not matched to a gene: 1. The CDR3 contains 15 residues. The germline gives CDR1 SGHNT, CDR2 YENEEA. The CDR3 loop is CASSLGGLAGETQYF. The DNA for the CDR3 is TGTGCCAGCAGCTTAGGGGGACTAGCGGGAGAGACCCAGTACTTC.

The V call is TRBV10-3, the J call TRBJ2-3; possible D gene TRBD2, 5 bases. V was pared by 4 bases and J by 0 bases, with 5 bases between. The germline CDR1 and CDR2 sequences are ENHRY and SYGVKD. The CDR3 sequence is 13 residues long. The CDR3 is CAISGGSTDTQYF. Here the CDR3 DNA reads TGTGCCATCAGTGGCGGGAGCACAGATACGCAGTATTTT.

This sequence joins TRBV11-1 and TRBJ2-7; 7 bases align to TRBD1. After removal of 5 bases from V and 3 bases from J, the junction contained 10 bases not matched to a gene. This CDR3 is built from 15 residues. Germline V gene sequence: CDR1 SGHAT, CDR2 FQDESV (reference sequence). The CDR3 region is CASSPRQTGIYEQYF. In nucleotides, the CDR3 is TGTGCCAGCAGCCCCCGGCAGACAGGGATCTACGAGCAGTACTTC.

V and J are TRBV19 and TRBJ2-7; maybe TRBD2 (6 bases). CDR1 and CDR2 from the germline V gene are LNHDA and SQIVND (reference sequence). This CDR3 has 15 amino acids. V lost 3 bases and J lost 0, with 12 bases in between. CDR3 DNA sequence: TGTGCCAGTAGTATTGGGGTGGGAGGCTCCTACGAGCAGTACTTC. Protein sequence: CASSIGVGGSYEQYF.